The sequence of this TCR beta chain was determined in a study of metastatic and nonmetastatic thyroid tumors. Across the whole study: Across blood and tumor or nodule tissue, repertoires from malignant and benign thyroid patients were compared with one another. Points from the study as a whole: It was reported that TCR beta diversity was significantly higher in malignant thyroid tumors than benign nodules, in blood and tumor.

TCRdb re-clonotyped the PCR reads via MiXCR. Of 8,500 to 13,000 clones in the sample, 12% were seen once. This clone was recorded many times. Its antigen is still unknown. The V end was cut by 5 bases, the J end by 0 bases, with 7 bases between. Germline V gene lookup returns CDR1 SEHNR and CDR2 FQNEAQ (reference sequence). CDR3 length: 13 amino acids. There were no patients who had received any treatment before thyroid surgery. Sequenced: blood. The chain carries TRBV7-9 and TRBJ1-1, with a possible D match to TRBD1 (5 bases). The TCR originated in a female donor with papillary thyroid cancer or a benign thyroid nodule (not recorded which). Some clones in this sample may be carry-over from other donors' samples. The CDR3 DNA sequence: TGTGCCAGCAGCGGCAGGGTGAACACTGAAGCTTTCTTT. Translation gives CASSGRVNTEAFF.